This passage covers 6 T cell receptor beta chains from one sample sequenced in a study of glioma-infiltrating T cells. Using RNA template, CDR3s of TCR alpha and beta were amplified with iRepertoire arm-PCR. MiXCR, applied by TCRdb to the multiplex PCR reads, yields one record per CDR3 protein. The sample has 160,000 or so distinct CDR3 sequences, under 55% seen once. The sample consisted of glioma tissue, nonneoplastic brain tissue, or PBMCs (not recorded which). These receptors came from a human donor with low-grade glioma or glioblastoma, undergoing nonglioma brain surgery, or in good health (not recorded which).

On this clonotype: Just one base apart from a much larger clone, this may be a read error. The chain uses TRBV20-1 and TRBJ1-4; D may be TRBD1 (5 bases). Germline CDR1 DFQATT, CDR2 SNEGSKA (reference sequence). CDR3 length: 15 residues. For the CDR3, the DNA is TGCAGTGCTAGATTCGGGGCGCGAACTAATGAAAAAATGTTTTTT. It is translated as CSARFGARTNEKMFF.

This clonotype occurred many times. The CDR3 sequence is CASSQDTGRNEQFF. In nucleotides, the CDR3 is TGCGCCAGCAGCCAAGATACAGGGCGGAATGAGCAGTTCTTC. The chain couples TRBV4-1 to TRBJ2-1; maybe TRBD1 (6 bases). CDR1 and CDR2 (germline): MGHRA, YSYEKL. This CDR3 spans 14 amino acids. The V end lost 0 bases, the J end lost 7 bases, and 10 bases lay between the germline ends.

This clonotype was found a few times. V gene TRBV2 combines with J gene TRBJ2-3; TRBD1 might be the D (6 bases). Germline CDR1 SNHLY, CDR2 FYNNEI. The V end was cut by 3 bases, the J end by 2 bases, with 12 bases between. The CDR3 consists of 15 residues. The CDR3 loop is CASSDLGAATDTQYF. The CDR3, as DNA: TGTGCCAGCAGTGACTTGGGGGCAGCCACAGATACGCAGTATTTT.

The rearrangement uses TRBV5-4 and TRBJ2-2, with TRBD2 identical over 9 bases. Germline V gene lookup returns CDR1 SGHNT and CDR2 YYREEE (reference sequence). Losses at the gene ends were 4 bases for V and 5 bases for J; bases not matched to a gene: 6. The CDR3 has 15 residues. The CDR3 region has the DNA TGTGCCAGCAGCCAAGTAGCGGGAGTGACCGGGGAGCTGTTTTTT. It encodes CASSQVAGVTGELFF.

Comments on this clonotype: A much larger clone differs from this one at a single base, so this may be a read error. Here the CDR3 DNA reads TGTGCCAGCACCACAAATCGACAGGGGGCCCACGAGAAGTACTTC. It codes for CASTTNRQGAHEKYF. The chain has TRBV28 and TRBJ2-7; TRBD1 agrees at 10 bases. Germline lookup yields CDR1 MDHEN and CDR2 SYDVKM. There are 15 residues in the CDR3.

This clonotype showed up just a few times. The chain has TRBV28 and TRBJ2-3; 8 nucleotides agree with TRBD2. CDR1 is MDHEN and CDR2 is SYDVKM in the germline V gene. Germline trimming cut 3 bases from V and 1 base from J; bases unmatched to any gene: 9. The length of the CDR3 is 17 residues. The CDR3 DNA sequence: TGTGCCAGCAGTTTTAGTCTGACTAGCGAGGGCACAGATACGCAGTATTTT. Amino acids: CASSFSLTSEGTDTQYF.